The T cell receptor (beta chain) under discussion was sequenced for a study of cytomegalovirus exposure and HLA in healthy donors. The germline V and J ends were trimmed by 3 bases and 4 bases, with 16 bases remaining between them. The germline V gene encodes CDR1 SGHNT and CDR2 YYREEE (reference sequence). The CDR3 is 15 residues long. This clone was found once. Its antigen is currently unknown. Use of 60 Vbeta and 13 Jbeta primers characterized the PCR. The protocol was immunoSEQ multiplex PCR, while the TCRdb copy is restricted to in-frame clones and leaves out a portion. The sample holds about 63,000 clones; roughly 70% are singletons and the top ten take 5.4%. Findings and limits, study-wide: A few of the chains that were CMV-associated were confirmed in vitro to be specific for CMV antigens. Researchers counted roughly 160 TCR beta chains as cytomegalovirus-associated.

The receptor's source is a man in his forties or fifties in good health and CMV-seronegative. The chain uses TRBV5-4 and TRBJ1-2; weak D call: TRBD1 (6 bases). The sequencing sample was made of PBMCs. The CDR3, as DNA: TGTGCCAGCAGCTCGAAAGGGGGGGGGCTCTATGGCTACACCTTC. It is translated as CASSSKGGGLYGYTF. The full variable domain, in which reference TRBV5-4 and TRBJ1-2 provide the parts outside the CDR3, is ETGVTQSPTHLIKTRGQQVTLRCSSQSGHNTVSWYQQALGQGPQFIFQYYREEENGRGNFPPRFSGLQFPNYSSELNVNALELDDSALYLCASSSKGGGLYGYTFGSGTRLTVV.